A single sample gave rise to the 25 T cell receptor beta chains below, sequenced in a study of radiotherapy plus CTLA-4 blockade in lung cancer. The protocol was immunoSEQ multiplex PCR, while the TCRdb copy is restricted to in-frame clones and leaves out a portion. The table lists about 120,000 clones, about four fifths of them singletons. The source was peripheral blood, collected from a patient treated with radiotherapy plus ipilimumab. All receptors derive from a human donor with non-small cell lung cancer who had a partial response to radiotherapy plus ipilimumab.

This chain joins TRBV4-1 and TRBJ1-4; the match to TRBD1 covers 7 bases. CDR1 and CDR2 from the germline V gene are MGHRA and YSYEKL. The CDR3 is made up of 15 amino acids. The V gene end was trimmed by 0 bases and the J gene end by 7 bases; junction bases not matched to a gene: 5. CDR3 amino acids: CASSQDRQGIEKLFF. CDR3 bases: TGCGCCAGCAGCCAAGATAGACAGGGTATTGAAAAACTGTTTTTT.

This sequence joins TRBV7-9 and TRBJ2-3; weak D call: TRBD2 (6 bases). The CDR3 is 13 amino acids. Trimming stripped 7 bases from V and 6 bases from J, with 14 bases between. Per the germline V gene, CDR1 is SEHNR and CDR2 is FQNEAQ (reference sequence). The chain's CDR3 is CASISPREDTQYF. The CDR3 coding sequence is TGTGCCAGCATCAGCCCTCGGGAGGATACGCAGTATTTT.

For the CDR3, the DNA is TGCGCCAGCAGCCAAGGTCTTTCAGTCTCTGTGAACACTGAAGCTTTCTTT. As protein: CASSQGLSVSVNTEAFF. The chain links TRBV4-3 to TRBJ1-1; D is undetermined. The V gene's germline CDR1 is LGHNA and CDR2 YSLEER. This CDR3 has 17 residues. V was clipped by 1 base and J by 0 bases, with 15 bases between them.

J is TRBJ1-6 and V is TRBV7-9; the match to TRBD1 covers 8 bases. V shed 5 bases and J 6 bases; nucleotides not matched to a gene: 3. The CDR3 sequence is 14 residues long. Germline assignment: CDR1 SEHNR and CDR2 FQNEAQ (reference sequence). CDR3 bases: TGTGCCAGCAGCGTAGGACAGGGTAATTCACCCCTCCACTTT. Amino acid sequence: CASSVGQGNSPLHF. The full variable domain, its missing parts supplied by reference TRBV7-9 and TRBJ1-6, is DTGVSQNPRHKITKRGQNVTFRCDPISEHNRLYWYRQTLGQGPEFLTYFQNEAQLEKSRLLSDRFSAERPKGSFSTLEIQRTEQGDSAMYLCASSVGQGNSPLHFGNGTRLTVT.

This clone turned up a few times. This sequence joins TRBV28 and TRBJ1-5; D gene unclear. The CDR3 spans 15 residues. The V gene's germline CDR1 is MDHEN and CDR2 SYDVKM. The V and J ends lost 5 bases and 2 bases respectively, with 13 bases between them. The CDR3 sequence: CASSPAGKGNQPQHF. In DNA form, the CDR3 reads TGTGCCAGCAGTCCGGCGGGCAAAGGCAATCAGCCCCAGCATTTT.

The table lists this clone with a count of one. V gene TRBV6-5 combines with J gene TRBJ2-7; 11 nucleotides match TRBD2. V gave up 4 bases and J gave up 1 base; unmatched junction bases: 6. The CDR3 covers 16 residues. Germline V gene sequence: CDR1 MNHEY, CDR2 SVGAGI. The CDR3 here is CASSSTSGRRSYEQYF. Here the CDR3 DNA reads TGTGCCAGCAGTTCTACTAGCGGGAGACGATCCTACGAGCAGTACTTC.

Only a few counts were recorded for this clone. This rearrangement joins TRBV28 to TRBJ2-7, with D uncertain. Germline-derived CDR1 and CDR2 are MDHEN and SYDVKM. The CDR3 is 13 amino acids. The V end lost 5 bases, the J end lost 0 bases, and 8 bases lay between the germline ends. The CDR3: CASSIGFSYEQYV. The CDR3 DNA sequence: TGTGCCAGCAGTATCGGGTTCTCCTACGAGCAGTACGTC.

This clone was observed a handful of times. The chain carries TRBV4-1 and TRBJ2-3; D call uncertain. Deletions cut 1 base from V and 6 bases from J, with 11 bases between. The CDR3 sequence is 14 residues long. The germline V gene encodes CDR1 MGHRA and CDR2 YSYEKL. CDR3 nucleotides: TGCGCCAGCAGCCAAGCGGCAGGTTGGGATACGCAGTATTTT. Protein sequence: CASSQAAGWDTQYF.

This clone was detected only a few times. The chain combines TRBV7-8 with TRBJ2-1; no clear D. V was shortened by 8 bases and J by 2 bases, with 7 bases between the two germline ends. The germline CDR1 and CDR2 sequences are SGHVS and FQNEAQ. This CDR3 region has 12 residues. The CDR3 loop reads CASSPAYNEQFF. For the CDR3, the DNA is TGTGCCAGCTCCCCCGCCTACAATGAGCAGTTCTTC.

The rearrangement uses TRBV28 and TRBJ1-3, with 7 bases fitting TRBD1. The CDR3 spans 16 residues. Trimming cost V 5 bases and J 0 bases; bases outside gene matches: 7. Germline CDR1 and CDR2: MDHEN and SYDVKM. CDR3 loop: CASSATGALSGNTIYF. CDR3 sequence (DNA): TGTGCCAGCAGTGCCACAGGGGCTCTCTCTGGAAACACCATATATTTT.

Details on this clone: Likely a read error: the CDR3 ends without its conserved phenylalanine or tryptophan. The DNA is left out, because the CDR3 cannot be placed on it with certainty; the CDR3 is given as TCRdb lists it. The chain combines TRBV30 with TRBJ2-7; no check of the table's D call, TRBD2, against the DNA was made. CDR1 and CDR2 (germline): GTSNPN, SVGIG (reference sequence). The CDR3 is 11 residues long, ends included. The CDR3 sequence is CAWRRGAVTPG.

Remarks on this clone: The sample carries other DNA sequences with the same CDR3. The V and J genes are TRBV6-5 and TRBJ1-2; weak D call: TRBD1 (5 bases). The CDR3 is 13 amino acids. CDR1 is MNHEY and CDR2 is SVGAGI in the germline V gene. Trimming shortened V by 6 bases and J by 3 bases, and 11 bases separated the two germline ends. CDR3 nucleotide sequence: TGTGCCAGCAGCCTTACAGGCGACTATGGCTACACCTTC. It encodes CASSLTGDYGYTF.

The rearrangement joins TRBV6-5 to TRBJ1-5; D is unclear. V gave up 0 bases and J gave up 3 bases, with 6 bases separating them. The CDR3 has 14 amino acids. Germline V gene lookup returns CDR1 MNHEY and CDR2 SVGAGI. The chain's CDR3 is CASSYSQANQPQHF. The CDR3 DNA reads as TGTGCCAGCAGTTACTCCCAAGCCAATCAGCCCCAGCATTTT.

The V call is TRBV28, the J call TRBJ2-5, with a weak D call TRBD2 (6 bases). Germline V gene data show CDR1 as MDHEN and CDR2 as SYDVKM. V lost 2 bases, J lost 6 bases, and 22 bases lay in between. The CDR3 has 17 residues. The DNA for the CDR3 is TGTGCCAGCAGTTTAACCCGCGGGACCTCAGCCGTTAAGACCCAGTACTTC. It is translated as CASSLTRGTSAVKTQYF.

The rearrangement joins TRBV5-1 to TRBJ2-1; D is unclear. V was shortened by 4 bases and J by 6 bases, with 11 bases between the two germline ends. Germline V gene sequence: CDR1 SGHRS, CDR2 YFSETQ. CDR3 length: 13 residues. This CDR3 reads CASSNRLANEQFF. The CDR3 bases are TGCGCCAGCAGCAATCGACTGGCCAATGAGCAGTTCTTC.

The genes are TRBV5-4 and TRBJ2-7; 7 bases fit TRBD2. This CDR3 has 13 amino acids. Trimming cost V 9 bases and J 3 bases; bases outside gene matches: 9. The germline CDR1 and CDR2 sequences are SGHNT and YYREEE (reference sequence). CDR3 region: CATQRGADYEQYF. The CDR3 DNA sequence: TGTGCCACCCAGCGGGGTGCAGACTACGAGCAGTACTTC.

V usage is TRBV6-4 and J usage is TRBJ2-7; D possibly corresponds to TRBD2 (5 bases). The CDR3 consists of 15 residues. V was trimmed by 6 bases and J by 0 bases, leaving 15 bases between them. CDR1 is MRHNA, CDR2 SNTAGT, per germline. This chain's CDR3 is CASRSLAASSYEQYV. DNA of the CDR3: TGTGCCAGCAGGTCCCTAGCAGCTAGCTCCTACGAGCAGTACGTC.

J is TRBJ2-7 and V is TRBV5-1, with 8 bases lining up with TRBD1. CDR1 SGHRS and CDR2 YFSETQ come from the germline V gene. The CDR3 is made up of 15 amino acids. J lost 5 bases, V lost 3 bases, and 10 bases had no gene match. CDR3 amino acids: CASSSTGQGGDEQYF. The DNA for the CDR3 is TGCGCCAGCAGCTCGACCGGACAGGGTGGCGACGAGCAGTACTTC.

This sequence joins TRBV5-1 and TRBJ2-5, with 7 bases aligning to TRBD1. With 0 bases clipped from V and 2 bases from J, the junction kept 4 bases outside the gene matches. The CDR3 contains 15 residues. Per the germline V gene, CDR1 is SGHRS and CDR2 is YFSETQ. CDR3 nucleotides: TGCGCCAGCAGCTTGGAGCGGACAGGACAAGAGACCCAGTACTTC. This sequence encodes CASSLERTGQETQYF. Full variable domain (remainder filled in from reference TRBV5-1 and TRBJ2-5): KAGVTQTPRYLIKTRGQQVTLSCSPISGHRSVSWYQQTPGQGLQFLFEYFSETQRNKGNFPGRFSGRQFSNSRSEMNVSTLELGDSALYLCASSLERTGQETQYFGPGTRLLVL.

CDR3 bases: TGTGCCAGCAGTGGTCCAAGCGATTCGACCTACGAGCAGTACTTC. It specifies CASSGPSDSTYEQYF. The rearrangement uses TRBV2 and TRBJ2-7; D not certain. This CDR3 spans 15 amino acids. The V and J ends lost 4 bases and 2 bases respectively, with 15 bases between them. Per the germline V gene, CDR1 is SNHLY and CDR2 is FYNNEI. Looking up the rest from reference TRBV2 and TRBJ2-7 gives the full variable domain: EPEVTQTPSHQVTQMGQEVILRCVPISNHLYFYWYRQILGQKVEFLVSFYNNEISEKSEIFDDQFSVERPDGSNFTLKIRSTKLEDSAMYFCASSGPSDSTYEQYFGPGTRLTVT.

Relative to its sample, this clone is medium-sized. The gene calls are TRBV28 and TRBJ1-2; D is perhaps TRBD1 (6 bases). V was pared by 5 bases and J by 7 bases, with 11 bases between. Germline V gives CDR1 MDHEN, CDR2 SYDVKM. CDR3 length equals 12 residues. In nucleotides, the CDR3 is TGTGCCAGCAGTCAGGGACATGGTGGCTACACCTTC. Its translation is CASSQGHGGYTF.

V gene TRBV2 combines with J gene TRBJ2-2, with a tentative D call TRBD1 (7 bases). Germline V gene sequence: CDR1 SNHLY, CDR2 FYNNEI. V was pared by 4 bases and J by 1 base, with 10 bases between. The CDR3 runs to 15 residues. The CDR3 region is CASSAGGGNTGELFF. The DNA for the CDR3 is TGTGCCAGCAGTGCAGGGGGAGGGAACACCGGGGAGCTGTTTTTT.

The rearrangement joins TRBV19 to TRBJ2-1; perhaps TRBD1 as D (7 bases). The V gene lost 1 base and the J gene lost 5 bases, with 12 bases spanning the gap. The CDR3 extends over 15 amino acids. Germline assignment: CDR1 LNHDA and CDR2 SQIVND (reference sequence). CDR3 in DNA: TGTGCCAGTAGTATAGGACAGGGAGGACACAATGAGCAGTTCTTC. The encoded protein is CASSIGQGGHNEQFF.

The genes are TRBV5-4 and TRBJ1-5; 7 positions agree with TRBD1. The junction had 6 bases not matched to a gene; V was cut back by 4 bases and J by 2 bases. Germline assignment: CDR1 SGHNT and CDR2 YYREEE (reference sequence). There are 15 residues in the CDR3. The CDR3 region is CASSRQGTGNQPQHF. Here the CDR3 DNA reads TGTGCCAGCAGCAGACAGGGTACAGGCAATCAGCCCCAGCATTTT. The entire variable domain, with the rest obtained from reference TRBV5-4 and TRBJ1-5, is as follows: ETGVTQSPTHLIKTRGQQVTLRCSSQSGHNTVSWYQQALGQGPQFIFQYYREEENGRGNFPPRFSGLQFPNYSSELNVNALELDDSALYLCASSRQGTGNQPQHFGDGTRLSIL.

The CDR3 region has the DNA TGTGCCAGCAGCCCTCCCGGCAGGGCCTCTGGGGCCAACGTCCTGACTTTC. Its translation: CASSPPGRASGANVLTF. The V call is TRBV28, the J call TRBJ2-6; weak D call: TRBD1 (5 bases). This CDR3 is built from 17 residues. V lost 6 bases, J lost 0 bases, and 15 bases lay in between. Germline CDR1 is MDHEN and CDR2 is SYDVKM.